The clone carrying this TCR beta chain was observed once. Methods used by the authors: Amplified reference gene primers provided the basis for estimating nucleated cell counts. Clones were read by immunoSEQ multiplex PCR, and TCRdb kept only the in-frame ones, dropping some. V and J calls and clone size come straight from that table; D and trimming were deduced from the DNA. The table records about 91,000 clones, 70% to 90% of them present only once. This specimen comes from a study of blood T cell repertoires in COVID-19. For the study at large: Acute and convalescent COVID-19 samples came from the United States, Italy and Spain. PBMCs, B-cell-depleted T cells, or T cells were the source of the cDNA or gDNA that made up the material.

Sequences were obtained from peripheral blood. The sequence was obtained from a man between 65 and 79 years old with acute or convalescent COVID-19.

The CDR3 protein is CASSMRLAVQETQYF. As DNA, the CDR3 is TGTGCCAGTAGTATGCGACTAGCGGTCCAAGAGACCCAGTACTTC. This chain uses TRBV19 with TRBJ2-5, with 9 bases fitting TRBD2. After removal of 3 bases from V and 1 base from J, the junction contained 3 bases not matched to a gene. CDR1 and CDR2 from the germline V gene are LNHDA and SQIVND (reference sequence). CDR3 length equals 15 residues.